Here is one T cell receptor beta chain with its context. The sample holds many counts of this clonotype. The specificity of this receptor is unknown. No qualities accompany the bases; no much larger clone lies one base away. The library was built by means of PCR. TCRdb records Illumina HiSeq 4000 as the sequencer. Preparation of bulk TCR libraries followed a previously described approach, with the TCR primers listed in Table S5. The Qiagen AllPrep DNA/RNA kit was used to purify total RNA. Before analysis, reads from multiple sequencing runs of one library were combined. In the source study's methods: Only reads with exact TCR constant sequence were kept, trimmed to 150 nt, and grouped by their 12-nt molecular barcodes. Reads inside each barcode group were sub-clustered using a 15% Levenshtein threshold, and a quality-weighted consensus sequence was constructed for each RNA molecule. Non-functional sequences were discarded, and so were lower-count sequences lying one edit away from another sequence. Barcode sub-clusters with fewer than 20% of the maximum read count were removed, based on fitting two negative binomial distributions. TCRdb reran the public reads through fastp at Q25 and MiXCR, keeping productive beta chains. All rows with the same CDR3 protein become a single entry with the most common DNA and genes. The V and J calls were determined by TCRdb, not by the authors. Within this sample are 400,000 to 600,000 distinct CDR3 sequences, with 20% to 25% of them counted one time only. The ten largest clones represent approximately 0.84% of the sample.

This sample is part of a study of molecular identifiers for immune sequencing clone quantification (dated by TCRdb to 2016 to 2019). A note on the overall study: For a replicate experiment, RNA from roughly 20,000 or 100,000 naive CD8 T cells was divided into five aliquots, of which four were sequenced. This methods study benchmarked molecular-identifier clustering-based TCR repertoire sequencing (MIDCIRS) and TCR RNA copy counting, using CD8 T cells to do so.

What the study reported, not specific to this receptor: Modeling estimated 2.5 to 3.5 recovered TCR RNA copies per cell, compared with 8.5 to 10 by digital PCR, which implies 30% to 35% capture efficiency. Identical TCR molecules sharing a barcode could cause highly expanded clone sizes to be underestimated. Naive libraries contained spiked-in Jurkat TCR RNA (approximately nine copies' worth), which is not part of the donor repertoire. A single cell's worth of spiked-in Jurkat TCR RNA was reported detectable even among about 1.1 million naive CD8 T cells. In CMV-specific effector cells, over 99% of molecules were held by clones above 20 RNA copies, whereas under 1% of molecules were held by such clones in naive cells. When barcode sub-clustering was not used, chimeric consensus sequences inflated TCR diversity, with chimeras reaching as high as 47%.

Libraries of naive CD8 T cells were built from 20,000 to 1,000,000 sorted cells, with 10%, 30% or 50% of the purified RNA used. Naive CD8 T cells, defined as CD8+CD4-CCR7+CD45RA+, were FACS-sorted into RLT Plus buffer on a BD FACSAria II. To test detection sensitivity, Jurkat RNA equivalent to ten TCR copies was spiked into samples of about 17,000-1,100,000 naive CD8 T cells. CD8 T cells were enriched using RosetteSep CD8+ T Cell Enrichment Cocktail and Ficoll-Paque, and the enriched cells then underwent ACK red cell lysis. Relative to germline, V is missing 3 bases and J is missing 8 bases, with 3 bases of the junction outside any gene match. The CDR3 holds 13 amino acids from the cysteine to the phenylalanine. Only CDR3 DNA remains: 39 bases, in frame from the first base. The germline V gene gives CDR1 as LGHNA and CDR2 as YNFKEQ.

The sequence was obtained from a human donor in good health. Some libraries in this study had Jurkat cell RNA spiked in. Here the chain combines TRBV4-2 and TRBJ2-1, with 8 bases aligning to TRBD1. What was sequenced was naive CD8+ T cells from blood, with Jurkat cell RNA spiked in. The sample's cell subset or site label is to be understood as: FACS-sorted CD8+CD4-CCR7+CD45RA+ naive T cells. The nucleotide sequence is given as TGTGCCAGCAGCCATGCGGACAGGGATGAGCAGTTCTTC. This encodes CASSHADRDEQFF.